One T cell receptor beta chain is described in this entry. The antigen remains undetermined. The data originate from a study of T cell responses to AZD1222 COVID-19 vaccine. Study findings and constraints: Spike-wide coverage was observed for vaccine-associated CD4 TCRs, with dominant responses at 160-218 and 743-854. Spike-specific TCR breadth and depth were elevated following two AZD1222 doses. Unmutated regions of variants are reportedly targeted by nearly half of spike-specific TCRs. Females made up more of the donors, who were largely white British, and clonal diversity may have come out too low.

Assay: immunoSEQ multiplex PCR; the TCRdb copy retains only in-frame clones and omits some. The sample records over 110,000 clones, more than 90% being singletons. Germline CDR1 KGHDR, CDR2 SFDVKD. With V trimmed by 9 bases and J by 3 bases, 9 bases remained unmatched. CDR3 length: 16 residues. The gene calls are TRBV24-1 and TRBJ2-4; 11 positions match TRBD1. The sequence derives from an adult in good health. Material: peripheral blood, obtained on day 0 of AZD1222 vaccination. This CDR3 reads CATEPGTGGSKNIQYF. Written as DNA, the CDR3 is TGTGCCACCGAGCCTGGGACAGGGGGAAGCAAAAACATTCAGTACTTC.